The 3 T cell receptor beta chains presented below share a single source sample, sequenced in a study of vaccination effects on CD4 cells after COVID-19. Method: immunoSEQ multiplex PCR; TCRdb's copy keeps in-frame clones and lacks some. The sample includes some 14,000 clones, approximately 83% of them seen just once. Their target antigens are unknown. Antigen-specific CD4+ T cells were expanded (with viral peptide pools) by the ViraFEST assay ahead of sequencing. Subsequent to a culture period of 10 days, CD4+ T cells were isolated. Sometime from March through December 2020, the person acquired a SARS-CoV-2 infection that PCR confirmed. All participants had two doses of either the BNT162b2 or mRNA-1273 vaccine. Sequenced material: CD4+ T cells from PBMCs cultured with HCoV-NL63 spike peptides, taken after COVID-19 vaccination. The receptor source for this set is a human donor who had a prior SARS-CoV-2 infection.

J is TRBJ1-1 and V is TRBV2; D uncertain. Looked up from germline, CDR1 is SNHLY and CDR2 is FYNNEI. This CDR3 is 18 amino acids long. Deletions cut 2 bases from V and 1 base from J, with 20 bases between. The CDR3 coding sequence is TGTGCCAGCAGTGAAAACCCCCCGATCGGGTTTGGGAACACTGAAGCTTTCTTT. This gives the protein CASSENPPIGFGNTEAFF.

The chain uses TRBV4-1 and TRBJ1-5; D possibly corresponds to TRBD1 (6 bases). The CDR3 spans 15 residues. Germline-derived CDR1 and CDR2 are MGHRA and YSYEKL. V was cut by 5 bases and J by 2 bases, with 13 bases left in between. The CDR3 DNA sequence: TGCGCCAGCAGCAGTACAGGGTTTGGCAATCAGCCCCAGCATTTT. Amino acids: CASSSTGFGNQPQHF.

The chain uses TRBV6-5 and TRBJ1-2, with TRBD1 matching 7 bases. V shed 6 bases, J shed 4 bases, and the junction held 5 bases outside the gene matches. The CDR3 consists of 13 residues. Germline V gives CDR1 MNHEY, CDR2 SVGAGI. CDR3 coding DNA: TGTGCCAGCAGCCGGGGACAGCCCTATGGCTACACCTTC. Amino acid sequence: CASSRGQPYGYTF.